Sequencing of this T cell receptor (beta chain) was carried out in a study of cytomegalovirus exposure and HLA in healthy donors. PCR used 60 Vbeta primers and 13 Jbeta primers. Method: immunoSEQ multiplex PCR; TCRdb's copy keeps in-frame clones and lacks some. The sample comprises roughly 180,000 clones, around 75% of which are singletons, and about 2.6% rests with the top ten. The CDR3 is made up of 14 amino acids. V was cut by 5 bases and J by 7 bases, with 15 bases left in between. Germline V gene data show CDR1 as MNHNS and CDR2 as SASEGT. This TCR was sampled from a female donor in good health and CMV-seronegative. Sequences were obtained from PBMCs. The chain couples TRBV6-1 to TRBJ1-5, with D perhaps matching TRBD1 (6 bases). The CDR3 DNA is TGTGCCAGCAGTTCCACAGGGCCGGGCCAGCCCCAGCATTTT. This translates into CASSSTGPGQPQHF.